These T cell receptor beta chains were read from a single sample in a study of CD8+ T cells in alopecia areata. Sequenced by immunoSEQ multiplex PCR; TCRdb stores in-frame clones only, minus some. The profile covers over 95,000 clones, with around 45% appearing a single time and around 1.5% taken by the ten largest. The sample consisted of CD4+ T cells sorted from blood. The receptors derive from a human donor with alopecia areata. The CDR3 runs from the conserved cysteine through the conserved F or W. The D gene is left open where the match is weak. Only part of the rows carry a size: once, few, many, or a class if the clone is expanded.

D gene | clone size | J gene | V gene | CDR3 DNA | CDR3 protein
TRBD1 | few | TRBJ2-2 | TRBV30 | TGTGCCAGGAACAGGGGAAAGGCCGGGGAGCTGTTTTTT | CARNRGKAGELFF
TRBD2 | . | TRBJ2-1 | TRBV30 | TGTGCCGGTCGAAGGAGCGGGAGTTTCGAGCAGTTCTTC | CAGRRSGSFEQFF
. | . | TRBJ2-1 | TRBV7-3 | TGTGCCAGCAGCTCCCAGGGGAGTTCCTACAATGAGCAGTTCTTC | CASSSQGSSYNEQFF
. | few | TRBJ2-1 | TRBV6-6 | TGTGCCAGCGTAAGGGGTTCTTCGGCTGAGCAGTTCTTC | CASVRGSSAEQFF
. | few | TRBJ1-1 | TRBV30 | TGTGCCTGGAGGGACAGCTCGAACACTGAAGCTTTCTTT | CAWRDSSNTEAFF
TRBD1 | . | TRBJ2-5 | TRBV9 | TGTGCCAGCAGCGTACCAGACAGGGCAGAGACCCAGTACTTC | CASSVPDRAETQYF
. | few | TRBJ2-5 | TRBV18 | TGTGCCAGCTCACCCACGGAGACCCAGTACTTC | CASSPTETQYF
. | few | TRBJ2-2 | TRBV30 | TGTGCCTGGAGTGTGTCGGGGAACGGGGAGCTGTTTTTT | CAWSVSGNGELFF
. | few | TRBJ1-5 | TRBV2 | TGTGCCAGCGGGGGGCTTGGGAATCAGCCCCAGCATTTT | CASGGLGNQPQHF
. | . | TRBJ2-1 | TRBV6-5 | TGTGCCAGCAGTTACTCGAACAGCGTCAATGAGCAGTTCTTC | CASSYSNSVNEQFF
. | few | TRBJ1-1 | TRBV29-1 | TGCAGCGTTGTATGGTTCCCCGAGACACTCAACACTGAAGCTTTCTTT | CSVVWFPETLNTEAFF
TRBD2 | . | TRBJ2-7 | TRBV5-6 | TGTGCCAGCAGTCGGACTAGCGGGACGGTCTACGAGCAGTACTTC | CASSRTSGTVYEQYF
. | . | TRBJ1-2 | TRBV27 | TGTGCCAGCAGGGTCGGGTCGGGAGGACATGGCTACACCTTC | CASRVGSGGHGYTF
TRBD1 | . | TRBJ2-1 | TRBV5-4 | TGTGCCAGCAGCTTACCGGGACAGGGGTCGGATGAGCAGTTCTTC | CASSLPGQGSDEQFF
TRBD2 | . | TRBJ2-1 | TRBV4-3 | TGCGCCAGCAGCCTGATAGCGGGGGGGCGAAATGAGCAGTTCTTC | CASSLIAGGRNEQFF
TRBD2 | . | TRBJ2-5 | TRBV5-6 | TGTGCCAGCAGCCGCGAGCGACTAGCTGAGACCCAGTACTTC | CASSRERLAETQYF
. | . | TRBJ1-2 | TRBV15 | TGTGCCACCAGCAGAGCCGGACCTAACTATGGCTACACCTTC | CATSRAGPNYGYTF
. | few | TRBJ2-3 | TRBV2 | TGTGCCAGCAGTGAAGCGTGGGGAATGAGGACAGATACGCAGTATTTT | CASSEAWGMRTDTQYF
. | . | TRBJ2-6 | TRBV10-2 | TGCGCCAGCAGCGTCGCCAGCTCTGGGGCCAACGTCCTGACTTTC | CASSVASSGANVLTF
TRBD2 | . | TRBJ2-3 | TRBV7-9 | TGTGCCAGCAGCTCGAGCGGGGGTCTCACAGATACGCAGTATTTT | CASSSSGGLTDTQYF
. | few | TRBJ1-2 | TRBV7-2 | TGTGCCAGCAGCTTAGTTGGGAGGGGGAGCTATGGCTACACCTTC | CASSLVGRGSYGYTF
TRBD1 | . | TRBJ2-1 | TRBV29-1 | TGCAGCGCGGACAGGGGGCTGAAGAATGAGCAGTTCTTC | CSADRGLKNEQFF
TRBD1 | . | TRBJ1-2 | TRBV4-3 | TGCGCCAGCAGCCAACCTGACAGGGAGACTAGTGGCTACACCTTC | CASSQPDRETSGYTF
TRBD2 | . | TRBJ2-7 | TRBV4-2 | TGTGCCAGCAGCCAGACCGGGACTAGCTACTTTCACTTC | CASSQTGTSYFHF
. | few | TRBJ2-2 | TRBV28 | TGTGCCAGCAGTTTCGCGGGGACCGGGGAGCTGTTTTTT | CASSFAGTGELFF
TRBD1 | once | TRBJ1-2 | TRBV15 | TGTGCCACTAACAGAGGGACAGACCACAACTATGGCTACACCTTC | CATNRGTDHNYGYTF
TRBD1 | . | TRBJ2-4 | TRBV2 | TGTGCCAGCACCGACTTTAACAGGGGCAAAAACATTCAGTACTTC | CASTDFNRGKNIQYF
. | few | TRBJ1-6 | TRBV28 | TGTGCCAGCAGTTTCCTGGGGGCCGTGGTTGATAACGTACCCCTCCACTTT | CASSFLGAVVDNVPLHF
. | . | TRBJ2-1 | TRBV27 | TGTGCCAGCAGGGGCCCAGGGGATGAGCAGTTCTTC | CASRGPGDEQFF
. | few | TRBJ1-6 | TRBV7-2 | TGTGCCAGCAGCCCGCACATGAGCTCCTATAATTCACCCCTCCACTTT | CASSPHMSSYNSPLHF
TRBD1 | few | TRBJ2-1 | TRBV18 | TGTGCCAGCTCAAACAGACAGGGGAATAGGAATGAGCAGTTCTTC | CASSNRQGNRNEQFF
. | few | TRBJ1-4 | TRBV28 | TGTGCCAGCAGCCGAGGGGGGAGGAATGAAAAACTGTTTTTT | CASSRGGRNEKLFF
TRBD1 | . | TRBJ2-5 | TRBV5-4 | TGTGCCAGCAGCATTGGCAGGGGGACCCAAGAGACCCAGTACTTC | CASSIGRGTQETQYF
. | . | TRBJ2-3 | TRBV4-3 | TGCGCCAGCAGCCAAGTTCAGGAGAGGCCGCAGTATTTT | CASSQVQERPQYF
TRBD2 | . | TRBJ2-7 | TRBV5-1 | TGCGCCAGCAGCTTATACGGGACTAGTTCCTACGAGCAGTACTTC | CASSLYGTSSYEQYF
. | . | TRBJ2-2 | TRBV23-1 | TGCGCCAGCTTCGCCAACACCGGGGAGCTGTTTTTT | CASFANTGELFF
TRBD2 | few | TRBJ2-7 | TRBV30 | TGTGCCTGGAGTGGGACTAGCGGGAGGAGCTCCTACGAGCAGTACTTC | CAWSGTSGRSSYEQYF
. | . | TRBJ1-2 | TRBV7-9 | TGTGCCAGCAGCTTAGCGGTGTCAGGGAGGAACTATGGCTACACCTTC | CASSLAVSGRNYGYTF
. | . | TRBJ1-5 | TRBV19 | TGTGCCAGTAGTATAGGACAATCTAATCAGCCCCAGCATTTT | CASSIGQSNQPQHF
TRBD1 | . | TRBJ1-5 | TRBV2 | TGTGCCAGCAGCCGGGACAGCGGTAATCAGCCCCAGCATTTT | CASSRDSGNQPQHF
. | . | TRBJ1-2 | TRBV2 | TGTGCCAGCAGTGAGGAGACAGAGAACTATGGCTACACCTTC | CASSEETENYGYTF
TRBD1 | . | TRBJ1-5 | TRBV30 | TGTGCCTGGAACCCGGGACAGGGGAATCAGCCCCAGCATTTT | CAWNPGQGNQPQHF
TRBD1 | few | TRBJ2-6 | TRBV29-1 | TGCAGCGCCCGAGCGGGACAGGGGTCTGGGGCCAACGTCCTGACTTTC | CSARAGQGSGANVLTF
TRBD2 | . | TRBJ2-3 | TRBV28 | TGTGCCAGCAGTTTGTCGGGGGGAAGAAATACGCAGTATTTT | CASSLSGGRNTQYF
TRBD1 | . | TRBJ2-1 | TRBV18 | TGTGCCAGCTCACCCAGGACAGGGAACGAGCAGTTCTTC | CASSPRTGNEQFF
. | few | TRBJ1-6 | TRBV6-5 | TGTGCCAGCAGTTACGTTCCGGGGGATAATTCACCCCTCCACTTT | CASSYVPGDNSPLHF
. | . | TRBJ2-3 | TRBV4-3 | TGCGCCAGCAGCCAAGATCAGGGGGGGCAGAAAGATACGCAGTATTTT | CASSQDQGGQKDTQYF
. | . | TRBJ2-1 | TRBV7-7 | TGTGCCAGCAGCTTAATCTCACACAATGAGCAGTTCTTC | CASSLISHNEQFF
. | medium-sized | TRBJ1-2 | TRBV29-1 | TGCAGCGTTGGTGTGATCGTAGCATCGAACTATGGCTACACCTTC | CSVGVIVASNYGYTF
TRBD1 | few | TRBJ2-7 | TRBV11-2 | TGTGCCAGCAGCTTAGGGACAGGGGTAATGACGGGATCCTACGAGCAGTACTTC | CASSLGTGVMTGSYEQYF
. | few | TRBJ2-7 | TRBV4-3 | TGCGCCAGCAGCCAGGAGACCGATTACGAGCAGTACTTC | CASSQETDYEQYF
. | . | TRBJ2-3 | TRBV18 | TGTGCCAGCTCACCTGCGGCCACAGATACGCAGTATTTT | CASSPAATDTQYF
. | few | TRBJ2-3 | TRBV29-1 | TGCAGCCGGGTCTCCGGGCGAGGGATGAGCACAGATACGCAGTATTTT | CSRVSGRGMSTDTQYF